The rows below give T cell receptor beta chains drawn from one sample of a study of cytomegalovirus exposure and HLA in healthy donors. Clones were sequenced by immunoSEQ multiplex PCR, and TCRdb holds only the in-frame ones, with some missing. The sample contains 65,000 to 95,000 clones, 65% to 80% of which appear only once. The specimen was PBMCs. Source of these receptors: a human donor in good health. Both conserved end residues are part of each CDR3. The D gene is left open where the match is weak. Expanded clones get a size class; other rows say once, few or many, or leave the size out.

TGCGCCAGCAGCTTGGGATGGACTGTGAACACTGAAGCTTTCTTT,CASSLGWTVNTEAFF,TRBJ1-1,.,TRBV5-1,.
TGTGCCAGCAGCTTAGGACAGAGTCACTATGGCTACACCTTC,CASSLGQSHYGYTF,TRBJ1-2,once,TRBV11-2,.
TGTGCCAGCAGTTACTCAGGACAGGGGGCGCGTGAGCAGTACTTC,CASSYSGQGAREQYF,TRBJ2-7,once,TRBV6-6,TRBD1
TGTGCCAGCAACCCTAGCGGGGGTTTTTACAATGAGCAGTTCTTC,CASNPSGGFYNEQFF,TRBJ2-1,many,TRBV9,TRBD2
TGTGCCAGCAGCTTATGGACTAGCGGAAACTACGAGCAGTACTTC,CASSLWTSGNYEQYF,TRBJ2-7,.,TRBV7-2,TRBD2
TGTGCCAGCAGTTACTCGAGGGCCGCGGGGAACACCATATATTTT,CASSYSRAAGNTIYF,TRBJ1-3,.,TRBV6-5,.
TGCAGCGTTGGGTCAGACTCATATGGCTACACCTTC,CSVGSDSYGYTF,TRBJ1-2,.,TRBV29-1,.
TGTGCCAGCAGCCCGGGACAGGGGTGGACCGGGGAGCTGTTTTTT,CASSPGQGWTGELFF,TRBJ2-2,.,TRBV5-4,TRBD1
TGTGCCAGCCAGGGGGGAACGAACACCGGGGAGCTGTTTTTT,CASQGGTNTGELFF,TRBJ2-2,.,TRBV7-9,.
TGTGCCAGCAGCTTGGACAGGCCCTCTGGGGCCAACGTCCTGACTTTC,CASSLDRPSGANVLTF,TRBJ2-6,.,TRBV5-4,.
TGCAGCGTAATCGGGACAGCCGACGGGACCTGGTTCTACGAGCAGTACTTC,CSVIGTADGTWFYEQYF,TRBJ2-7,.,TRBV29-1,TRBD1
TGTGCCAGCAGTTACTCGCGGGACAGGAGCTACGAGCAGTACTTC,CASSYSRDRSYEQYF,TRBJ2-7,.,TRBV6-5,TRBD1
TGTGCCAGCAGCTGGACACGAAAGGGCTACGAGCAGTACTTC,CASSWTRKGYEQYF,TRBJ2-7,.,TRBV7-8,.
TGTGCCAGCAGTCCGGGACAGGGGGCAGGCGAGCAGTACTTC,CASSPGQGAGEQYF,TRBJ2-7,few,TRBV6-5,TRBD1
TGTGCCAGCAGGGACAGGGGTAGCAATCAGCCCCAGCATTTT,CASRDRGSNQPQHF,TRBJ1-5,.,TRBV6-1,TRBD1
TGTGCCAGCAGTAAGGGACTAGCGGGGGAAAATGAGCAGTTCTTC,CASSKGLAGENEQFF,TRBJ2-1,.,TRBV7-7,TRBD2
TGTGCCAGCAGCCGCGGGGGCGGGGGCGGGGTGAACACTGAAGCTTTCTTT,CASSRGGGGGVNTEAFF,TRBJ1-1,.,TRBV11-2,.
TGCGCCAGCAGCTCACGTACTAGCGGGGGGGTCTCCTACAATGAGCAGTTCTTC,CASSSRTSGGVSYNEQFF,TRBJ2-1,.,TRBV5-1,TRBD2
TGTGCCAGCAGTTTACCCCGGGCAGGGGAGCAGTTCTTC,CASSLPRAGEQFF,TRBJ2-1,.,TRBV27,.
TGTGCCAGCAGTTATAACCAGGGGGCGATTACTGAAGCTTTCTTT,CASSYNQGAITEAFF,TRBJ1-1,few,TRBV6-5,TRBD1
TGTGCCAGCAGTGACTCGAGCGGGGGGGCCGGGGAGCTGTTTTTT,CASSDSSGGAGELFF,TRBJ2-2,.,TRBV6-4,TRBD2
TGTGCCAGCAGCCAGGGGGGGGACAACACCGGGGAGCTGTTTTTT,CASSQGGDNTGELFF,TRBJ2-2,.,TRBV4-2,TRBD2
TGTGCCAGCAGTCGAGGCGGGTCTTGGGAAAAACTGTTTTTT,CASSRGGSWEKLFF,TRBJ1-4,.,TRBV6-5,.
TGTGCCAGCTCACCAGGGGACAGGCCGAACACTGAAGCTTTCTTT,CASSPGDRPNTEAFF,TRBJ1-1,.,TRBV18,TRBD1
TGTGCCAGCAGTGAAGACAACTCTGGGGCCAACGTCCTGACTTTC,CASSEDNSGANVLTF,TRBJ2-6,.,TRBV6-1,.
TGCGCCAGCAGCGACCAGGGGGACTATGGCTACACCTTC,CASSDQGDYGYTF,TRBJ1-2,.,TRBV4-1,TRBD1
TGTGCCAGCAGTTACGGAGGCTTCACTGAAGCTTTCTTT,CASSYGGFTEAFF,TRBJ1-1,.,TRBV6-5,.
TGTGCCAGCAGCCCTGGACCCGGCCGGGGCACTGAAGCTTTCTTT,CASSPGPGRGTEAFF,TRBJ1-1,.,TRBV7-2,.
TGTGCCAGCATGAGGGCAGGGGGATACGAGCAGTACTTC,CASMRAGGYEQYF,TRBJ2-7,.,TRBV6-1,TRBD1
TGCAGCGGAACGGGACAGGGAAGTGGCTACCCCTTC,CSGTGQGSGYPF,TRBJ1-2,.,TRBV29-1,TRBD1
TGTGCCAGGGGGACAGATTCTTCCCCCGGGGAGCTGTTTTTT,CARGTDSSPGELFF,TRBJ2-2,.,TRBV19,TRBD1
TGCGCCAGCAGCGCGCGGACAGATTACAATGAGCAGTTCTTC,CASSARTDYNEQFF,TRBJ2-1,.,TRBV5-1,.
TGTGCCTGGAGTCCGAGTGAGACCCAGTACTTC,CAWSPSETQYF,TRBJ2-5,.,TRBV30,.
TGCGCCAGCAGCGGGGACAGGGGATCTTATGGCTACACCTTC,CASSGDRGSYGYTF,TRBJ1-2,.,TRBV5-1,TRBD1
TGTGCCAGCAGCCGACCGGGACAAAGAAACTATGGCTACACCTTC,CASSRPGQRNYGYTF,TRBJ1-2,.,TRBV7-9,.
TGTGCCAGCAGTGATAGCCTATACAATGAGCAGTTCTTC,CASSDSLYNEQFF,TRBJ2-1,.,TRBV2,.
TGTGCCAGCAGCCCCTGGGGGGGCAAATCCTACGAGCAGTACTTC,CASSPWGGKSYEQYF,TRBJ2-7,.,TRBV5-6,.
TGTGCCAGCAAACTAGCGGGGCCACAAGGGACCCAGTACTTC,CASKLAGPQGTQYF,TRBJ2-5,.,TRBV6-5,TRBD2
TGTGCCAGCAACAGGGCAGAGACCCAGTACTTC,CASNRAETQYF,TRBJ2-5,.,TRBV2,.
TGCGCCAGCAGCCAAGAAGGTCCTAGCGGGGGAGATGTTTTC,CASSQEGPSGGDVF,TRBJ2-7,few,TRBV4-3,TRBD2
TGTGCCAGCAGCTTAGACAGGGGGCCCCTCGGGTCACCCCTCCACTTT,CASSLDRGPLGSPLHF,TRBJ1-6,.,TRBV7-6,TRBD1